This T cell receptor beta chain was profiled in a study of regulatory T cells in long-lasting Graves disease. Study results and limitations: Persistent disease showed a preference for TRBV28, TRBJ1-2 and TRBJ2-5. Comparison showed that persistent patients shared more public clonotypes (roughly 2,500) than new patients (about 970).

CDR3 regions were amplified by Arm-PCR using iRepertoire HTBI primers to build TCR beta libraries. TCRdb processed the multiplex PCR reads anew with MiXCR; each CDR3 protein has one entry. The sample records roughly 530,000 distinct CDR3 sequences, 15% to 20% being singletons. Time point here: newly diagnosed GD, antithyroid drugs for less than 3 months. Scientists built the TCR library using RNA that was extracted from PBMCs. Remarks on this clonotype: Its antigen is still unknown.

The V end lost 5 bases, the J end lost 10 bases, and 14 bases lay between the germline ends. CDR3 size: 13 residues. The germline CDR1 and CDR2 sequences are MNHNS and SASEGT. The same specimen was also included in a second study, on T cells in Graves' hyperthyroidism and ophthalmopathy. That work adds: Among thyroid clonotypes expanded above 0.001, most also appeared in blood.

The sequence came from a woman aged 40 to 65 with Graves disease. The sequences come from peripheral blood mononuclear cells (PBMCs), collected at new diagnosis, from a patient treated with antithyroid drugs. V gene TRBV6-1 combines with J gene TRBJ2-2; D gene uncertain. CDR3 in DNA: TGTGCCAGCAGTCGCCCCGTGGCAGAGGAGCTGTTTTTT. It encodes CASSRPVAEELFF.